The subject of this entry is one T cell receptor beta chain. These data belong to a study of ipilimumab plus nivolumab after autologous stem cell transplantation. Deletions cut 5 bases from V and 0 bases from J, with 11 bases between. Germline-derived CDR1 and CDR2 are SGHNT and YENEEA. CDR3 length equals 15 residues. TCRdb keeps only in-frame clones here, not all; method: immunoSEQ multiplex PCR. The sample yields roughly 86,000 clones, 75% to 85% seen once. The source material was PBMCs, sampled in a trial of ipilimumab plus nivolumab as post-transplant consolidation. The rearrangement links TRBV11-3 to TRBJ2-1, with D tentatively TRBD1 or TRBD2 (6 bases each). This sequence was found in a male donor with diffuse large B-cell lymphoma. CDR3 sequence reads: CASSESGASYNEQFF. CDR3 DNA: TGTGCCAGCAGCGAATCGGGGGCCTCCTACAATGAGCAGTTCTTC.